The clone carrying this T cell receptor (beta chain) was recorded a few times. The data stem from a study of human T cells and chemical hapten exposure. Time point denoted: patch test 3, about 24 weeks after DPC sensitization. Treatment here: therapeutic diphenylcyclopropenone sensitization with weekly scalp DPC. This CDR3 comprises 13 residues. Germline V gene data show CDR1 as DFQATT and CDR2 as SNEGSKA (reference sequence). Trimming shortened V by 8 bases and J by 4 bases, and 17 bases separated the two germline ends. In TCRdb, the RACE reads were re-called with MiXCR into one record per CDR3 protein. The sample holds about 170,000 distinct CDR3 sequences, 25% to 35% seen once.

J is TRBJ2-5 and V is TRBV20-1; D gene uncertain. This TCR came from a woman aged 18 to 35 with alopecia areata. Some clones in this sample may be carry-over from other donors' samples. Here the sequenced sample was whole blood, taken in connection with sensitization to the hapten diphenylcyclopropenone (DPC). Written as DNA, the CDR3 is TGCAGTATAGACCGGACCTCCGCAGAGACCCAGTACTTC. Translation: CSIDRTSAETQYF.